This T cell receptor (beta chain) was profiled in a study of cytomegalovirus exposure and HLA in healthy donors. Study results and limitations: Follow-up analysis seemed to connect common viral pathogens with several of the most significant clusters identified.

13 Jbeta primers and 60 Vbeta primers were used for the PCR. TCRdb keeps only in-frame clones here, not all; method: immunoSEQ multiplex PCR. This table has 100,000 to 150,000 clones, around two thirds appearing once. In germline, CDR1 is SNHLY, CDR2 FYNNEI. The V end lost 5 bases, the J end lost 6 bases, and 11 bases lay between the germline ends. CDR3 length: 13 residues. As for this clone: Its antigen is undetermined.

The gene calls are TRBV2 and TRBJ2-1; maybe TRBD1 (5 bases). The specimen sequenced was PBMCs. The receptor comes from a man aged 55 to 70 in good health and CMV-seropositive. In DNA form, the CDR3 reads TGTGCCAGCAGTCAGACAGTGCCCAATGAGCAGTTCTTC. Protein sequence: CASSQTVPNEQFF.